This T cell receptor (beta chain) originates from a study of blood T cell repertoires in COVID-19. Study as a whole: The study drew acute and convalescent COVID-19 samples from the United States, Italy and Spain.

Participants came from some 26 US areas, aged about 18 to 89 years. All recovered Cohort 3 donors got two negative PCRs, got clearance, or saw symptom resolution. This clone was seen once. As handled by the study authors: From reference gene primer amplification, estimates of nucleated cell counts were derived. The assay was immunoSEQ multiplex PCR, and TCRdb's table has in-frame clones only and misses some. Clone size and V and J calls were adopted from that table, with D and trimming inferred from the DNA. The sample has around 290,000 clones; 88% are singletons. Trimming at V came to 3 bases and at J to 2 bases, leaving 8 bases not matched to a gene. CDR3 length: 18 amino acids. Looked up from germline, CDR1 is MNHEY and CDR2 is SMNVEV (reference sequence).

Sample: PBMCs or T cells enriched from blood (not recorded which). This sequence joins TRBV27 and TRBJ2-1, with 12 nucleotides matching TRBD2. The receptor was isolated from a woman between 25 and 40 years old who had recovered from COVID-19. DNA for the CDR3: TGTGCCAGCAGTTTTATTGCTAGCGGGGGGGCAACCTACAATGAGCAGTTCTTC. Protein product: CASSFIASGGATYNEQFF.